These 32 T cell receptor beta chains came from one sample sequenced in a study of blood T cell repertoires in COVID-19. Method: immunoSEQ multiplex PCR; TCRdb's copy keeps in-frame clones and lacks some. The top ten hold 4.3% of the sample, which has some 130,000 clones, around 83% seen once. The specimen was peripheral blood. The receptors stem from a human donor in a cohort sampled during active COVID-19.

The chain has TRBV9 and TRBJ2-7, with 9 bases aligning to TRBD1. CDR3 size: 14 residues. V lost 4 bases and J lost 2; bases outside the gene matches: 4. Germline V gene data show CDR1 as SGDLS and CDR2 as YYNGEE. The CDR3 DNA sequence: TGTGCCAGCAGCCCCCGGGACAGGGCCTACGAGCAGTACTTC. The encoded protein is CASSPRDRAYEQYF.

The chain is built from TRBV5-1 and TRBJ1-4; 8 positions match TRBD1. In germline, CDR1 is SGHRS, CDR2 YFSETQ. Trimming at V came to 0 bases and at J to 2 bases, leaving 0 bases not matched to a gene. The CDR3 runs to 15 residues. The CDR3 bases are TGCGCCAGCAGCTTGGGGACAGGGACTAATGAAAAACTGTTTTTT. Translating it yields CASSLGTGTNEKLFF.

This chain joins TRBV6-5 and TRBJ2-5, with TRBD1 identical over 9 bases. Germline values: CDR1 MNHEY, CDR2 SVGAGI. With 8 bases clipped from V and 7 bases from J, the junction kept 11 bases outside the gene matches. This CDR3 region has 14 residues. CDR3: CASQMDRGEGTQYF. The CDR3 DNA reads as TGTGCCAGCCAAATGGACAGGGGAGAGGGGACCCAGTACTTC.

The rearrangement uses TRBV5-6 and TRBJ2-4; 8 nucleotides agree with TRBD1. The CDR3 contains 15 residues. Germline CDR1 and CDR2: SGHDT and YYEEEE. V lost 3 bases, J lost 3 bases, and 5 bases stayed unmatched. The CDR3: CASSSLQGDKNIQYF. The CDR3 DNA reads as TGTGCCAGCAGCTCACTACAGGGGGACAAAAACATTCAGTACTTC. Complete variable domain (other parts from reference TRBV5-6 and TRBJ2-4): DAGVTQSPTHLIKTRGQQVTLRCSPKSGHDTVSWYQQALGQGPQFIFQYYEEEERQRGNFPDRFSGHQFPNYSSELNVNALLLGDSALYLCASSSLQGDKNIQYFGAGTRLSVL.

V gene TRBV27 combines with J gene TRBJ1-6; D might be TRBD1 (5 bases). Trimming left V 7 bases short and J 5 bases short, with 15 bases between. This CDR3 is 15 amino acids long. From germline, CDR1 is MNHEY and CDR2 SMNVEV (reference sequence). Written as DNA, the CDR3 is TGTGCCAGCACCCAGAGGGGACTGAATAATTCACCCCTCCACTTT. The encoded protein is CASTQRGLNNSPLHF.

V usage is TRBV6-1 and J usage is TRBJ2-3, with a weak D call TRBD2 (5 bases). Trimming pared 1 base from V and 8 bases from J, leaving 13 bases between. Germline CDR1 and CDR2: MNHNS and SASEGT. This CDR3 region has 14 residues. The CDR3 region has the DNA TGTGCCAGCAGTGAAGAGGCAGCGGCAGGTACGCAGTATTTT. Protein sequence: CASSEEAAAGTQYF.

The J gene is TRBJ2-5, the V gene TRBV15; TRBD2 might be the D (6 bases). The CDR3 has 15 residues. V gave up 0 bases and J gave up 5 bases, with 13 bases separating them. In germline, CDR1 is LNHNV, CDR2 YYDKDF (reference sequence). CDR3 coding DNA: TGTGCCACCAGCAGAGATGGTAGTGGGGGGGAGACCCAGTACTTC. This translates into CATSRDGSGGETQYF.

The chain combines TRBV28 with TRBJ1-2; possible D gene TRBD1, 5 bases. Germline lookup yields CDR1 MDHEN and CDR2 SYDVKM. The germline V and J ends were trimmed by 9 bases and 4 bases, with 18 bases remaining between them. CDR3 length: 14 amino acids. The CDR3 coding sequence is TGTGCCAGTGGGGGGATTCCCAAAATCTATGGCTACACCTTC. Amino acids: CASGGIPKIYGYTF.

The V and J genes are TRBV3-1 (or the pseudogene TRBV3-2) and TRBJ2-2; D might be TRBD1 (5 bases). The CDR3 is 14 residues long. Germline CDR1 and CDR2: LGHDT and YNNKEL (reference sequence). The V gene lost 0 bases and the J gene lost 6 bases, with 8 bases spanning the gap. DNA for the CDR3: TGTGCCAGCAGCCAAGATGTAGGGGCCGGGGAGCTGTTTTTT. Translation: CASSQDVGAGELFF.

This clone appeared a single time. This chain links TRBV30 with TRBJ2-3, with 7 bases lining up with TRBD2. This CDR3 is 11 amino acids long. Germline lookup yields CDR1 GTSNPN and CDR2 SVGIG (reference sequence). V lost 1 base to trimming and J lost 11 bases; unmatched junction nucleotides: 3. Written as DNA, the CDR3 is TGTGCCTGGAGTGACGGCGGGAGGCAGTATTTT. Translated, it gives CAWSDGGRQYF.

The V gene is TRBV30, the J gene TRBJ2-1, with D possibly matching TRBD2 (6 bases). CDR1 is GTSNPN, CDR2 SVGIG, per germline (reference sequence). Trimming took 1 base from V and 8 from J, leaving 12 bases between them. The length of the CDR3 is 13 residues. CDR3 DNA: TGTGCCTGGAGTGGGGACTGGACGGATGAGCAGTTCTTC. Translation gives CAWSGDWTDEQFF.

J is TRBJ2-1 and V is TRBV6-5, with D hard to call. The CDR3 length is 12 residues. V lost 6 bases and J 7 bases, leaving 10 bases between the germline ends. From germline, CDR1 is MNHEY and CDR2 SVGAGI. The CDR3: CASSPAGNEQFF. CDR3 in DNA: TGTGCCAGCAGCCCGGCCGGGAATGAGCAGTTCTTC.

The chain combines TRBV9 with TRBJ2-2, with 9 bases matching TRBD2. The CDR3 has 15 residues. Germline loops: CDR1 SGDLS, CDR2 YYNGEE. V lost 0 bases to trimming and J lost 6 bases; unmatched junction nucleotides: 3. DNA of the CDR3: TGTGCCAGCAGCGTAGAAGGGACTAGCTCCGGGGAGCTGTTTTTT. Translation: CASSVEGTSSGELFF.

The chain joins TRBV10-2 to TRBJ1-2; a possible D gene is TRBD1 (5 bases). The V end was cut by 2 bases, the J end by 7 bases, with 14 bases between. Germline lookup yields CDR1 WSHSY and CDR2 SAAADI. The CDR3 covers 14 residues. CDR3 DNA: TGCGCCAGCAGTGAGGGAGGGGTAGTGCGTGGCTACACCTTC. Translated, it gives CASSEGGVVRGYTF.

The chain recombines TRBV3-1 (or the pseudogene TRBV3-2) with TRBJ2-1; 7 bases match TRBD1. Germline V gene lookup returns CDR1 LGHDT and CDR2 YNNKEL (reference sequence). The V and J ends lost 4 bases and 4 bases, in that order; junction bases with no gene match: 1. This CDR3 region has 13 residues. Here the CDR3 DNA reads TGTGCCAGCAGCCGCAGGGGGTACAATGAGCAGTTCTTC. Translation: CASSRRGYNEQFF.

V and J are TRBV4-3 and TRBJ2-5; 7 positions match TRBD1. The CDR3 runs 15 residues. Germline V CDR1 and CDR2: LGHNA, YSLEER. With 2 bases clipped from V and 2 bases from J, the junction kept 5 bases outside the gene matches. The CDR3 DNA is TGCGCCAGCAGCCAATTCCAGGGACAGCAAGAGACCCAGTACTTC. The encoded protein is CASSQFQGQQETQYF.

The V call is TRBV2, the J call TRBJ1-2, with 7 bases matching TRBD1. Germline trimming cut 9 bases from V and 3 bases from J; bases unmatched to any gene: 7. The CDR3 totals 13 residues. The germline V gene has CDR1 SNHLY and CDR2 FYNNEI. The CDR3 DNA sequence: TGTGCCAGGTCCGGGGACAGAGACTATGGCTACACCTTC. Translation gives CARSGDRDYGYTF.

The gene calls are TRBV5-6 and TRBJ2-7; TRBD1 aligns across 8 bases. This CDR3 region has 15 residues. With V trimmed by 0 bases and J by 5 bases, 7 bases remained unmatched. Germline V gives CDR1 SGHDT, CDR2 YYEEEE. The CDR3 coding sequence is TGTGCCAGCAGCTTGGCAGGGGGCCGGTGGAACGAGCAGTACGTC. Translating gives CASSLAGGRWNEQYV.

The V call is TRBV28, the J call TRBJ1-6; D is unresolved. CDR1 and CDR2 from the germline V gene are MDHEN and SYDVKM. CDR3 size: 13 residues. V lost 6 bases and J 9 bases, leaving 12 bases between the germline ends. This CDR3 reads CASRVSPISPLHF. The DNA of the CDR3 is TGTGCCAGCAGGGTGAGCCCAATTTCACCCCTCCACTTT. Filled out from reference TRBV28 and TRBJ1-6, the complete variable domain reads DVKVTQSSRYLVKRTGEKVFLECVQDMDHENMFWYRQDPGLGLRLIYFSYDVKMKEKGDIPEGYSVSREKKERFSLILESASTNQTSMYLCASRVSPISPLHFGNGTRLTVT.

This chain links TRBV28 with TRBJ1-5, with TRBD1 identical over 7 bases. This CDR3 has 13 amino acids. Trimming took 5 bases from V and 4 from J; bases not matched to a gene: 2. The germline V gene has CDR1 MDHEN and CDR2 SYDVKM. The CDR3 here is CASSTGVNQPQHF. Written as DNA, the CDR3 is TGTGCCAGCAGTACAGGGGTGAATCAGCCCCAGCATTTT.

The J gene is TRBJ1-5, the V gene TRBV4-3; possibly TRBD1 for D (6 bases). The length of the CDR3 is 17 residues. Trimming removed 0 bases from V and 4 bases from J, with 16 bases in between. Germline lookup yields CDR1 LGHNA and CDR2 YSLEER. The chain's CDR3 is CASSQDRPTGNNQPQHF. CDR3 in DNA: TGCGCCAGCAGCCAAGATCGCCCGACAGGTAATAATCAGCCCCAGCATTTT.

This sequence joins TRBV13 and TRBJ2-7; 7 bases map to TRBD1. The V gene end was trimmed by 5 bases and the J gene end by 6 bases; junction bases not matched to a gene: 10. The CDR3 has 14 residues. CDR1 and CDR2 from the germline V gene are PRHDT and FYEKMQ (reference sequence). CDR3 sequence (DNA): TGTGCCAGCAGCCTCCGAGACAGGGTTGGCGAGCAGTACGTC. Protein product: CASSLRDRVGEQYV.

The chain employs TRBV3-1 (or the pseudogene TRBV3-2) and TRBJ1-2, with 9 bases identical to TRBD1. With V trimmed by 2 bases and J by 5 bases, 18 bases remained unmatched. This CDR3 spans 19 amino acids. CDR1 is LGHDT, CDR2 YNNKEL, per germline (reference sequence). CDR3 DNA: TGTGCCAGCAGCCAAAACACCCGGGACAGGGAAGGTCGTGGATATGGCTACACCTTC. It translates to CASSQNTRDREGRGYGYTF.

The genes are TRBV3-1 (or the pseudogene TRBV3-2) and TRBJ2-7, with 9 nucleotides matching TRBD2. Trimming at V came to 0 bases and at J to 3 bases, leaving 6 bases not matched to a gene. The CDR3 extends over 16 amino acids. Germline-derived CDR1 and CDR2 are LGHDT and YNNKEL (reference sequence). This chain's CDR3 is CASSQEGTSPLYEQYF. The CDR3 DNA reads TGTGCCAGCAGCCAAGAGGGGACTAGCCCCCTCTACGAGCAGTACTTC.

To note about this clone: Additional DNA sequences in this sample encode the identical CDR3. DNA of the CDR3: TGTGCCTGGAGTGTTCGGACAGGGAGGGAAAAACTGTTTTTT. Amino acid sequence: CAWSVRTGREKLFF. The rearrangement links TRBV30 to TRBJ1-4, with 8 bases fitting TRBD1. Looked up from germline, CDR1 is GTSNPN and CDR2 is SVGIG (reference sequence). Trimming took 0 bases from V and 8 from J; bases not matched to a gene: 5. This CDR3 is 14 amino acids long.

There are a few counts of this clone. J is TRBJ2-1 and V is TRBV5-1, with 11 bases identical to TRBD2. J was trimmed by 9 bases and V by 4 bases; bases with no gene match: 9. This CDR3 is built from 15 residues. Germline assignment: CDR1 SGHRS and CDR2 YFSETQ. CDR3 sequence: CASSPTSGSYGEQFF. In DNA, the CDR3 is TGCGCCAGCAGCCCTACTAGCGGGAGCTACGGTGAGCAGTTCTTC.

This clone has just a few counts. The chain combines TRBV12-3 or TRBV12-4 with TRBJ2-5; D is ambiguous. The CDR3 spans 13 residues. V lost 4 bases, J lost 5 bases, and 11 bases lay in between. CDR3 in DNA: TGTGCCAGCAGTTGGGCCGAAATGGAGACCCAGTACTTC. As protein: CASSWAEMETQYF.

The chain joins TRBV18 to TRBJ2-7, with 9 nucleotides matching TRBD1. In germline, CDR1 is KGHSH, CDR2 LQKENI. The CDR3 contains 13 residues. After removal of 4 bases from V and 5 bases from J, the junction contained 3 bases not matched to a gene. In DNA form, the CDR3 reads TGTGCCAGCTCACGGGACAGGGACGACGAGCAGTACGTC. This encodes CASSRDRDDEQYV.

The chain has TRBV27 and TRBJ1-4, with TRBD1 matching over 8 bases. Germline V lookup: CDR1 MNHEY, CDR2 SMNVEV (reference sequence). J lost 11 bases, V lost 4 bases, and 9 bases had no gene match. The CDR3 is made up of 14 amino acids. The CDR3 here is CASSSRQGSRKLFF. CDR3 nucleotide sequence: TGTGCCAGCAGTTCCCGACAGGGGTCGCGGAAACTGTTTTTT.

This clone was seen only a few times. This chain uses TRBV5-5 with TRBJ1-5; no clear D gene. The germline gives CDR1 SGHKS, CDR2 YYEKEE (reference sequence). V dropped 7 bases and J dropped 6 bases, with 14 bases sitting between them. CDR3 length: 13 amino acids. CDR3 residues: CASEESGGQPQHF. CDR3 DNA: TGTGCCAGCGAAGAGTCGGGAGGTCAGCCCCAGCATTTT.

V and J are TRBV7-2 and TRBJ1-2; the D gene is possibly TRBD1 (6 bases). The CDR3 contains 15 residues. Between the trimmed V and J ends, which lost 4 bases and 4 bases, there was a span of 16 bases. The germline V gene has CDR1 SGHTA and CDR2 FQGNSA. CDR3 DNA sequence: TGTGCCAGCAGCTCCACAAGGACAGACACCTATGGCTACACCTTC. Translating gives CASSSTRTDTYGYTF. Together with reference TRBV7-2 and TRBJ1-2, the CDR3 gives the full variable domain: GAGVSQSPSNKVTEKGKDVELRCDPISGHTALYWYRQSLGQGLEFLIYFQGNSAPDKSGLPSDRFSAERTGGSVSTLTIQRTQQEDSAVYLCASSSTRTDTYGYTFGSGTRLTVV.

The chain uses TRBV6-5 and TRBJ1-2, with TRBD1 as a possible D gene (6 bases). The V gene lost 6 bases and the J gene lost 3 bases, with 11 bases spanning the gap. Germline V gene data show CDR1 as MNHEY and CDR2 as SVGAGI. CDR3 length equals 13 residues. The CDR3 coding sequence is TGTGCCAGCAGCGCGGACAGTTACTATGGCTACACCTTC. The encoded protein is CASSADSYYGYTF.